The clone carrying this T cell receptor (beta chain) is classed as medium-sized (0.01 to 0.1%). This sample was included in a study of immune reconstitution after stem cell transplant in scleroderma. The CDR3 has 15 amino acids. Germline CDR1 and CDR2: DFQATT and SNEGSKA (reference sequence). Trimming removed 3 bases at V and 0 bases at J, with 12 bases between. TCRdb used MiXCR to reprocess the RT-PCR reads, holding one entry per CDR3 protein. Of a few thousand distinct CDR3 sequences detected, less than 10% appear once; the ten largest clones hold about 9.5%. This TCR was sampled from a male donor with systemic sclerosis. The genes are TRBV20-1 and TRBJ2-1, with a weak D call TRBD2 (6 bases). This sample was gathered before or after autologous hematopoietic stem cell transplantation (not recorded which). CDR3 amino acids: CSASGLKDSYNEQFF. The CDR3 region has the DNA TGCAGTGCTAGTGGACTAAAAGACTCCTACAATGAGCAGTTCTTC.